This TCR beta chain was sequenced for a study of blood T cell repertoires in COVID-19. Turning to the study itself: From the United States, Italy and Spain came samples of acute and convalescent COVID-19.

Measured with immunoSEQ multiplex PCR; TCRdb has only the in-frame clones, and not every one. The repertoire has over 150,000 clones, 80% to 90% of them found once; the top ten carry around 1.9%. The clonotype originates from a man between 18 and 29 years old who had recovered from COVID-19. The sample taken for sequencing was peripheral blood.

The CDR3 bases are TGTGCCAGCAGACGAGAAGACGGGAGCTCCTACAATGAGCAGTTCTTC. Its translation: CASRREDGSSYNEQFF. The gene calls are TRBV27 and TRBJ2-1; D might be TRBD2 (6 bases). Germline CDR1 is MNHEY and CDR2 is SMNVEV (reference sequence). This CDR3 has 16 amino acids. V lost 6 bases and J lost 0, with 15 bases in between.